These T cell receptor beta chains were read from a single sample in a study of post-analysis software for immune sequencing data. TCRdb used MiXCR to reprocess the PCR reads, holding one entry per CDR3 protein. The sample holds some 450,000 distinct CDR3 sequences, under 55% seen once. The sample consisted of blood. The receptors derive from a girl under 18 with multiple sclerosis. Each CDR3 is given with its conserved first and last residue. Fields, in order: clone size, J gene, D gene, V gene, CDR3 length, CDR3 protein, CDR3 DNA. The D gene is left open where the match is weak. Clone size is shown for a subset of rows, as once, few, many or a class of expanded clone.

few TRBJ2-7 - TRBV7-2 14 CASSADYLSYEQYF TGTGCCAGCAGCGCTGACTACCTCTCGTACGAGCAGTACTTC
- TRBJ2-7 - TRBV4-3 15 CASSRRQAGGDEQYF TGCGCCAGCAGCCGTCGCCAGGCAGGCGGGGACGAGCAGTACTTC
- TRBJ2-3 TRBD1 TRBV7-2 14 CASSPGTATDTQYF TGTGCCAGCAGCCCCGGGACAGCGACAGATACGCAGTATTTT
- TRBJ2-6 TRBD2 TRBV6-2/TRBV6-3 18 CASSYSLAGGSGANVLTF TGTGCCAGCAGTTATTCCCTAGCGGGAGGATCTGGGGCCAACGTCCTGACTTTC
few TRBJ2-1 - TRBV20-1 13 CSATRPFYNEQFF TGCAGTGCCACCCGACCCTTCTACAATGAGCAGTTCTTC
- TRBJ2-7 TRBD2 TRBV10-3 16 CAASPRLAGVLDEQYF TGTGCCGCATCACCCCGACTAGCGGGAGTTCTGGACGAGCAGTACTTC
many TRBJ2-1 - TRBV5-1 15 CASSLDARAYNEQFF TGCGCCAGCAGCTTGGATGCCAGGGCGTACAATGAGCAGTTCTTC
- TRBJ1-1 - TRBV4-1 16 CASSQAMRGWGTEAFF TGCGCCAGCAGCCAAGCGATGAGGGGTTGGGGCACTGAAGCTTTCTTT
- TRBJ2-3 TRBD2 TRBV7-2 18 CASSFRPPLAGSTDTQYF TGTGCCAGCAGCTTTCGGCCACCACTAGCGGGGAGCACAGATACGCAGTATTTT
- TRBJ2-3 TRBD1 TRBV29-1 13 CSARQGPPDTQYF TGCAGCGCCCGACAGGGACCGCCAGATACGCAGTATTTT
- TRBJ2-5 - TRBV15 17 CATSRDKLSTQRETQYF TGTGCCACCAGCAGAGATAAGTTGAGCACTCAGAGGGAGACCCAGTACTTC
few TRBJ2-7 TRBD1 TRBV15 16 CATTSKRDRERNEQYF TGTGCCACCACCTCGAAACGGGACAGGGAGAGGAACGAGCAGTACTTC
- TRBJ2-2 - TRBV20-1 14 CGARVEGRSGELFF TGCGGTGCTAGAGTTGAGGGACGGTCCGGGGAGCTGTTTTTT
few TRBJ2-5 - TRBV20-1 11 CSATGLETQYF TGCAGTGCTACAGGGTTAGAGACCCAGTACTTC
few TRBJ2-7 - TRBV5-1 16 CASSDVSAGLSYEQYF TGCGCCAGCAGCGACGTCAGCGCGGGTCTTTCCTACGAGCAGTACTTC
few TRBJ2-7 TRBD2 TRBV12-3/TRBV12-4 14 CASRFLAGDYEQYF TGTGCCAGCAGGTTCTTAGCGGGGGACTACGAGCAGTACTTC
- TRBJ2-7 TRBD1 TRBV20-1 15 CSARDGQGDRYEQYF TGCAGTGCTAGAGATGGGCAGGGGGATCGCTACGAGCAGTACTTC
few TRBJ2-1 - TRBV6-2/TRBV6-3 11 CASSTNNEQFF TGTGCCAGCAGTACCAACAATGAGCAGTTCTTC
- TRBJ2-7 TRBD2 TRBV12-3/TRBV12-4 14 CASSSSGRSGEQYF TGTGCCAGCAGTTCAAGCGGGAGGTCAGGCGAGCAGTACTTC
- TRBJ2-3 - TRBV3-1 16 CASSQDVSVSTDTQYF TGTGCCAGCAGCCAAGATGTTAGCGTTAGCACAGATACGCAGTATTTT
- TRBJ1-5 - TRBV7-9 13 CASSLGESQPQHF TGTGCCAGCAGCTTAGGGGAAAGTCAGCCCCAGCATTTT
- TRBJ2-7 - TRBV29-1 14 CSVVGQMGSYEQYF TGCAGCGTTGTTGGACAGATGGGATCCTACGAGCAGTACTTC
many TRBJ2-1 TRBD2 TRBV20-1 14 CSAREPGGHNEQFF TGCAGTGCTAGAGAACCGGGAGGCCACAATGAGCAGTTCTTC
few TRBJ2-1 - TRBV12-3/TRBV12-4 16 CASSASKGEANNEQFF TGTGCCAGCAGCGCATCTAAGGGGGAGGCCAACAATGAGCAGTTCTTC
once TRBJ2-1 TRBD2 TRBV7-2 15 CAGLQTSGAYNEQFF TGTGCCGGCCTCCAGACTAGCGGAGCCTACAATGAGCAGTTCTTC
- TRBJ1-1 - TRBV5-1 17 CASRIIGRVSGNTGAFF TGCGCCAGCAGAATTATAGGCAGGGTGAGTGGCAACACTGGAGCTTTCTTT